Below, 20 T cell receptor beta chains from the same sample are listed, as sequenced in a study of T cell repertoires in cytomegalovirus infection. These receptors' antigens are unknown. From the reads, TCRdb called clonotypes with MiXCR, one entry per CDR3 protein. Seen here are around 69,000 distinct CDR3 sequences, under 30% observed once, and the top ten hold roughly three fifths. Source: CD8+ T cells from cultured PBMCs, taken from culture after CMV antigen stimulation. The source is a human donor in good health (CMV status not recorded). Some clones in this sample may be carry-over from other donors' samples.

The chain uses TRBV4-3 and TRBJ2-3; D is ambiguous. This CDR3 is 13 amino acids long. Germline V gene lookup returns CDR1 LGHNA and CDR2 YSLEER. Trimming pared 0 bases from V and 4 bases from J, leaving 5 bases between. The CDR3 sequence: CASSQDISDTQYF. CDR3 coding DNA: TGCGCCAGCAGCCAAGATATCTCAGATACGCAGTATTTT.

The sample holds a few counts of this clonotype. This chain links TRBV5-6 with TRBJ2-7, with TRBD2 as a possible D gene (6 bases). V was cut by 2 bases and J by 5 bases, with 11 bases left in between. Germline CDR1 is SGHDT and CDR2 is YYEEEE. The CDR3 is 13 amino acids. As DNA, the CDR3 is TGTGCCAGCAGCTTAGGGACTGCTCACGAGCAGTACTTC. This encodes CASSLGTAHEQYF.

This clonotype appeared a single time. The chain employs TRBV28 and TRBJ2-1, with no clear D. The germline V gene encodes CDR1 MDHEN and CDR2 SYDVKM. The CDR3 contains 13 residues. V dropped 5 bases and J dropped 5 bases, with 10 bases sitting between them. The CDR3: CASSITADNEQFF. The CDR3 bases are TGTGCCAGCAGTATAACAGCTGACAATGAGCAGTTCTTC.

The CDR3 spells CASSGGQTGELFF. The CDR3 region has the DNA TGCGCCAGCAGCGGCGGGCAGACCGGGGAGCTGTTTTTT. V usage is TRBV5-1 and J usage is TRBJ2-2, with a weak D call TRBD2 (5 bases). Germline-derived CDR1 and CDR2 are SGHRS and YFSETQ. CDR3 length: 13 residues. V was cut by 4 bases and J by 5 bases, with 9 bases left in between.

A word on this clonotype: Compared with germline, one end of the junction differs, possibly owing to a read error. This chain connects TRBV6-2 or TRBV6-3 to TRBJ2-1, with a tentative D call TRBD1 (6 bases). In germline, CDR1 is MNHEY, CDR2 SVGEGT. CDR3 length equals 14 residues. The CDR3 coding sequence is TGTGCCAGCAGTCACTCCGGGACAAACAATGAGCAGTTCTTC. Translated: CASSHSGTNNEQFF.

The J gene is TRBJ1-3, the V gene TRBV18; TRBD1 might be the D (5 bases). The CDR3 loop spans 17 amino acids. Trimming took off 3 bases at V and 0 bases at J, with 15 bases between the two ends. Germline V gives CDR1 KGHSH, CDR2 LQKENI. For the CDR3, the DNA is TGTGCCAGCTCACCTAGGGACCCCGGAGGCTCTGGAAACACCATATATTTT. Amino acids: CASSPRDPGGSGNTIYF.

This clonotype turned up a few times. V gene TRBV7-8 combines with J gene TRBJ2-7, with D possibly being TRBD1 (6 bases). This CDR3 region has 15 residues. Per germline, CDR1 SGHVS and CDR2 FQNEAQ. Deletions cut 3 bases from V and 4 bases from J, with 16 bases between. CDR3 in DNA: TGTGCCAGCAGCTTTGATGGGGGCCCGTTGTACGAGCAGTACTTC. As protein: CASSFDGGPLYEQYF.

This clonotype was detected ten times or more. This chain joins TRBV24-1 and TRBJ2-7, with D possibly TRBD1 on 5 matching bases. The CDR3 consists of 15 residues. V was clipped by 3 bases and J by 5 bases, with 16 bases between them. Germline V gives CDR1 KGHDR, CDR2 SFDVKD. CDR3 loop: CATSDAGRLDNEQYF. CDR3 nucleotide sequence: TGTGCCACCAGTGATGCCGGTAGGTTGGACAACGAGCAGTACTTC.

This chain uses TRBV6-6 with TRBJ2-1, with 10 bases identical to TRBD2. Looked up from germline, CDR1 is MNHNY and CDR2 is SVGAGI (reference sequence). V gave up 2 bases and J gave up 5 bases; unmatched junction bases: 9. This CDR3 spans 17 amino acids. CDR3 sequence reads: CASSYDPGLAENNEQFF. In nucleotides, the CDR3 is TGTGCCAGCAGTTACGACCCCGGACTAGCGGAGAACAATGAGCAGTTCTTC.

As concerns this clonotype: A much larger clone differs from this one at a single base, so this may be a read error. This chain links TRBV7-9 with TRBJ1-2, with TRBD1 as a possible D gene (6 bases). The CDR3 sequence is 16 residues long. Germline V gene lookup returns CDR1 SEHNR and CDR2 FQNEAQ (reference sequence). CDR3 in amino acids: CASSPATGEFNYDYTF. The CDR3 DNA reads as TGTGCCAGCAGCCCAGCGACAGGAGAATTTAACTATGACTACACCTTC.

The table lists this clonotype with a few counts. The DNA of the CDR3 is TGTGCCAGCAGCCGCCAAACAGGGCCCCTTAACGAAAACGAGCAGTACTTC. Amino acid sequence: CASSRQTGPLNENEQYF. The V call is TRBV7-3, the J call TRBJ2-7, with D possibly being TRBD1 (6 bases). V lost 5 bases and J lost 5, with 25 bases in between. This CDR3 has 17 amino acids. The germline V gene has CDR1 SGHTA and CDR2 FQGTGA.

The chain joins TRBV27 to TRBJ2-7, with 11 bases fitting TRBD2. The CDR3 runs to 17 residues. Germline-derived CDR1 and CDR2 are MNHEY and SMNVEV (reference sequence). The junction had 16 bases not matched to a gene; V was cut back by 6 bases and J by 6 bases. CDR3 residues: CASSSLRLAGQGGEQYF. CDR3 coding DNA: TGTGCCAGCAGCTCCTTGCGACTAGCGGGACAAGGGGGCGAGCAGTACTTC.

This clonotype appeared many times. The V and J genes are TRBV7-3 and TRBJ2-5, with 10 bases aligning to TRBD2. The CDR3 runs 14 residues. Trimming cost V 6 bases and J 5 bases; bases outside gene matches: 6. Germline assignment: CDR1 SGHTA and CDR2 FQGTGA. In DNA form, the CDR3 reads TGTGCCAGCAGTCGAGCGGGGGGGCACGAGACCCAGTACTTC. Translating gives CASSRAGGHETQYF.

Only a few counts were recorded for this clonotype. V gene TRBV7-6 combines with J gene TRBJ2-1, with D maybe TRBD2 (6 bases). The length of the CDR3 is 15 residues. Germline values: CDR1 SGHVS, CDR2 FNYEAQ. With 3 bases removed from V and 7 bases from J, the gap between germline ends came to 16 bases. Here the CDR3 reads CASSFSETGENEQFF. As DNA, the CDR3 is TGTGCCAGCAGCTTCTCGGAGACGGGGGAGAATGAGCAGTTCTTC.

This clonotype appeared many times. The chain uses TRBV7-2 and TRBJ1-2; 8 bases are shared with TRBD1. The CDR3 covers 14 residues. V trimming: 5 bases; J trimming: 8 bases; junction bases outside the gene matches: 10. Germline V gives CDR1 SGHTA, CDR2 FQGNSA. The CDR3 sequence: CASSPQTGEGGYTF. The CDR3 nucleotides are TGTGCCAGCAGCCCCCAGACAGGGGAAGGAGGCTACACCTTC.

The chain uses TRBV19 and TRBJ2-3; 10 positions agree with TRBD1. V was pared by 3 bases and J by 4 bases, with 4 bases of the junction left unmatched. CDR1 LNHDA and CDR2 SQIVND come from the germline V gene (reference sequence). CDR3 length: 15 residues. DNA of the CDR3: TGTGCCAGTAGTATCGACAGGGGGCTCGCAGATACGCAGTATTTT. Its protein product is CASSIDRGLADTQYF.

This clonotype was observed a single time. The CDR3 loop reads CASRSLTVNYGYTF. DNA for the CDR3: TGCGCCAGCAGATCGCTTACAGTCAACTATGGCTACACCTTC. This chain connects TRBV10-2 to TRBJ1-2, with D unresolved. Germline CDR1 and CDR2: WSHSY and SAAADI. The ends were cut back, 6 bases at V and 2 bases at J, with 13 bases in the middle. CDR3 length: 14 amino acids.

This clonotype was picked up a small number of times. V usage is TRBV19 and J usage is TRBJ1-5; a possible D gene is TRBD1 (5 bases). Trimming stripped 6 bases from V and 3 bases from J, with 18 bases between. This CDR3 is built from 16 residues. Germline loops: CDR1 LNHDA, CDR2 SQIVND (reference sequence). The CDR3: CASSRDWGEINQPQHF. The CDR3 DNA follows: TGTGCCAGTAGCCGGGACTGGGGGGAGATCAATCAGCCCCAGCATTTT.

The chain uses TRBV6-8 and TRBJ2-1, with 8 bases matching TRBD1. The CDR3 runs 14 residues. CDR1 and CDR2 (germline): MNHGY, SAAAGT. V shed 7 bases and J 5 bases; nucleotides not matched to a gene: 7. CDR3 residues: CASTYSGGNNEQFF. CDR3 sequence (DNA): TGTGCCAGCACCTACTCAGGGGGCAACAATGAGCAGTTCTTC.

The genes are TRBV14 and TRBJ2-3; D perhaps matches TRBD2 (5 bases). Germline CDR1 SGHDN, CDR2 FVKESK. The V end was cut by 2 bases, the J end by 4 bases, with 13 bases between. This CDR3 is built from 15 residues. The CDR3 here is CASSQRSLRADTQYF. CDR3 nucleotide sequence: TGTGCCAGCAGCCAACGTTCCTTGAGGGCAGATACGCAGTATTTT.